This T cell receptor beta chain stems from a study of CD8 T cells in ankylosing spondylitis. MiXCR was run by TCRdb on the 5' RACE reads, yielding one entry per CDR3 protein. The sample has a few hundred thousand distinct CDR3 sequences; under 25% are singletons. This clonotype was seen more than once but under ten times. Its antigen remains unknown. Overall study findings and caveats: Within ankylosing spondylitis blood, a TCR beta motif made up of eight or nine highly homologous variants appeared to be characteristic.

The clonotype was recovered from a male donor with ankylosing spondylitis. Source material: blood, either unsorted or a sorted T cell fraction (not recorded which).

CDR3 sequence (DNA): TGCAGTATCAGGACCCGGGAAAATCAGCCCCAGCATTTT. This encodes CSIRTRENQPQHF. The rearrangement links TRBV20-1 to TRBJ1-5; D unclear. This CDR3 has 13 residues. Germline CDR1 and CDR2: DFQATT and SNEGSKA (reference sequence). V lost 8 bases, J lost 4 bases, and 15 bases lay in between.